Listed here are 22 T cell receptor beta chains from one sample, sequenced in a study of tumor-infiltrating lymphocytes in primary liver carcinoma. The tissue used was unsorted bulk material of roughly 17-31 mg. RNA and DNA were co-extracted from it with the AllPrep DNA/RNA mini kit. Researchers generated TCR beta cDNA from approximately 520 ng of total RNA, relying on a constant-region primer. Generation of the TCR beta libraries relied on three nested multiplex PCR rounds using slightly modified ARM-PCR. Primers for the first two PCR rounds were TRBV1-TRBV30 forward primers and a C-beta reverse primer (approximately 9 cycles per round). TCRdb analysed the multiplex PCR reads with MiXCR anew, one entry per CDR3 protein. The sample lists about 74,000 distinct CDR3 sequences, approximately 70% occurring once. The sample taken for sequencing was liver tumor tissue from sampling region 4. Subset defined: tumor region T4, right-lateral pole. The receptors shown here come from a man aged 35 to 55 with primary liver carcinoma and hepatitis B virus infection.

This clonotype was recorded at least ten times. This chain connects TRBV7-8 to TRBJ1-1; D gene ambiguous. Looked up from germline, CDR1 is SGHVS and CDR2 is FQNEAQ. This CDR3 spans 14 amino acids. Trimming shortened V by 5 bases and J by 1 base, and 11 bases separated the two germline ends. CDR3 region: CASSVGGRNTEAFF. The DNA for the CDR3 is TGTGCCAGCAGCGTAGGTGGCAGGAACACTGAAGCTTTCTTT.

About this clonotype: Relative to the germline gene, one junction end is altered; a read error may explain this. The CDR3: CTSSFSGRVNGELFF. CDR3 nucleotide sequence: TGTACCAGCAGCTTTAGCGGGAGGGTCAACGGGGAGCTGTTTTTT. The rearrangement links TRBV7-9 to TRBJ2-2; 11 nucleotides agree with TRBD2. CDR1 is SEHNR and CDR2 is FQNEAQ in the germline V gene (reference sequence). CDR3 length: 15 amino acids.

This clonotype was counted a few times. The conserved closing phenylalanine or tryptophan is absent in this CDR3, likely reflecting a read error. V is TRBV4-1 and J is TRBJ1-3; weak D call: TRBD1 (5 bases). This CDR3 has 15 amino acids. In germline, CDR1 is MGHRA, CDR2 YSYEKL. The V gene lost 5 bases and the J gene lost 6 bases, with 17 bases spanning the gap. The CDR3 bases are TGCGCCAGCAGCTCGCTTCCGGGGCTTACAAACACCATATATTGT. Its protein is CASSSLPGLTNTIYC.

Ten or more counts support this clonotype. The CDR3 nucleotides read TGTGCCATCAGTGATCGGGACAGCACAGATACGCAGTATTTT. Its translation is CAISDRDSTDTQYF. The rearrangement links TRBV10-3 to TRBJ2-3, with D perhaps matching TRBD1 or TRBD2 (5 bases each). The CDR3 runs to 14 residues. Germline loops: CDR1 ENHRY, CDR2 SYGVKD. V was pared by 3 bases and J by 0 bases, with 7 bases between.

A note on this clonotype: A much larger clone differs from this one at a single base, so this may be a read error. This chain links TRBV16 with TRBJ2-7; unclear D gene. The CDR3 has 11 residues. The germline gives CDR1 KGHSY, CDR2 FQNENV. The V gene lost 2 bases and the J gene lost 4 bases, with 3 bases spanning the gap. CDR3 nucleotide sequence: TGTGCCAGCAGCCAAGCATACGAGCAGTACTTC. This sequence encodes CASSQAYEQYF.

This chain uses TRBV28 with TRBJ2-2; 8 bases are shared with TRBD2. The CDR3 is made up of 19 amino acids. Germline V CDR1 and CDR2: MDHEN, SYDVKM. V lost 7 bases, J lost 6 bases, and 22 bases stayed unmatched. CDR3 in amino acids: CASIKNRGGSSSRAGELFF. The CDR3 DNA reads TGTGCCAGCATTAAAAACCGGGGGGGCTCGTCAAGTCGGGCCGGGGAGCTGTTTTTT. Filled out from reference TRBV28 and TRBJ2-2, the complete variable domain reads DVKVTQSSRYLVKRTGEKVFLECVQDMDHENMFWYRQDPGLGLRLIYFSYDVKMKEKGDIPEGYSVSREKKERFSLILESASTNQTSMYLCASIKNRGGSSSRAGELFFGEGSRLTVL.

On this clonotype itself: With a much larger clone just one base away, this may be a read error. This chain uses TRBV30 with TRBJ1-4; 7 bases are shared with TRBD1. The CDR3 spans 14 residues. Trimming at V came to 8 bases and at J to 7 bases, leaving 13 bases not matched to a gene. CDR1 GTSNPN and CDR2 SVGIG come from the germline V gene (reference sequence). This CDR3 is CAISRQGSGEKLFF. In nucleotides, the CDR3 is TGTGCCATAAGCCGACAGGGAAGTGGTGAAAAACTGTTTTTT.

Worth noting for this clonotype: The germline gene is not matched at one end of the junction; a read error may be the cause. This chain joins TRBV18 and TRBJ1-1, with TRBD1 identical over 10 bases. The germline V gene encodes CDR1 KGHSH and CDR2 LQKENI. CDR3 length: 16 residues. Written as DNA, the CDR3 is TGTACCAGCTCACCACCGAACCGGGACAGGGGTACTGGAGCTTTCTTT. Protein sequence: CTSSPPNRDRGTGAFF.

As concerns this clonotype: One end of the junction is discordant with germline, which a read error may explain. The chain is built from TRBV6-1 and TRBJ2-2, with D maybe TRBD2 (5 bases). The CDR3 length is 13 residues. Germline V gene sequence: CDR1 MNHNS, CDR2 SASEGT. As DNA, the CDR3 is TGTGCCAGCAGTCAGCTACCAACCGGGAAGCTGTTGTTT. Translated: CASSQLPTGKLLF.

Points on this clonotype: A much more abundant neighbour one base away suggests this may be a read error. This sequence joins TRBV28 and TRBJ1-2, with D perhaps TRBD1 (5 bases). From germline, CDR1 is MDHEN and CDR2 SYDVKM. This CDR3 has 14 residues. V lost 5 bases and J 4 bases, leaving 14 bases between the germline ends. The CDR3 loop is CASSAVTALYGYTF. Here the CDR3 DNA reads TGTGCCAGCAGTGCTGTGACAGCGCTCTATGGCTACACCTTC.

By its share, this clonotype is medium-sized. The chain links TRBV11-2 to TRBJ2-7, with D perhaps TRBD2 (6 bases). This CDR3 region has 15 residues. Trimming removed 4 bases from V and 4 bases from J, with 17 bases in between. Germline V gives CDR1 SGHAT, CDR2 FQNNGV. CDR3 coding DNA: TGTGCCAGCAGCTCAACCCGGGGGAGAAGATACGAGCAGTACTTC. The encoded protein is CASSSTRGRRYEQYF.

Concerning this clonotype itself: The junction differs from germline at one of its ends, possibly a read error. This chain connects TRBV28 to TRBJ1-1, with a possible D match to TRBD1 (5 bases). This CDR3 has 13 residues. In germline, CDR1 is MDHEN, CDR2 SYDVKM. CDR3 DNA sequence: TGTACCAGCAGTTTCGTTGGGGCTGTAGTAGCTTTCTTT. It specifies CTSSFVGAVVAFF.

As to this clonotype: The CDR3 ends on some other residue instead of the conserved phenylalanine or tryptophan, so this is likely a read error. The CDR3 region is CASSSTGGWMYEQYY. DNA of the CDR3: TGTGCCAGCAGCTCTACAGGGGGCTGGATGTACGAGCAGTACTAC. The chain recombines TRBV11-2 with TRBJ2-7; 9 nucleotides align to TRBD1. V lost 4 bases and J lost 4; bases outside the gene matches: 8. The germline V gene has CDR1 SGHAT and CDR2 FQNNGV. The CDR3 spans 15 residues.

On this clonotype: Relative to the germline gene, one junction end is altered; a read error may explain this. V and J are TRBV6-5 and TRBJ2-6; 8 bases map to TRBD1. The CDR3 totals 17 residues. Germline assignment: CDR1 MNHEY and CDR2 SVGAGI. The CDR3 loop is CACRLGQGSPGANVLTF. The CDR3 region has the DNA TGTGCCTGCAGATTAGGACAGGGATCCCCTGGGGCCAACGTCCTGACTTTC.

Comments on this clonotype: The CDR3 end shows no conserved phenylalanine or tryptophan, and so a read error is likely. The chain links TRBV4-1 to TRBJ2-7; weak D call: TRBD1 (6 bases). From germline, CDR1 is MGHRA and CDR2 YSYEKL. There are 13 residues in the CDR3. CDR3 in DNA: TGCGCCAGCAGTCAAGCTGCGACAGGCGAGCAGTACAAC. Translation gives CASSQAATGEQYN.

On this clonotype itself: The germline gene is not matched at one end of the junction; a read error may be the cause. This chain joins TRBV11-1 and TRBJ2-3, with 8 bases fitting TRBD2. The CDR3 runs 16 residues. Germline CDR1 reads SGHAT; CDR2 reads FQDESV (reference sequence). CDR3 protein: CASSKGLVVSTDTQYF. Here the CDR3 DNA reads TGCGCCAGTAGCAAGGGACTAGTGGTTAGCACAGATACGCAGTATTTT.

This clonotype came up a few times. The V and J genes are TRBV20-1 and TRBJ2-7; the match to TRBD2 covers 11 bases. The CDR3 sequence is 16 residues long. V gave up 1 base and J gave up 4 bases; unmatched junction bases: 9. The germline V gene has CDR1 DFQATT and CDR2 SNEGSKA (reference sequence). The CDR3 here is CSARGLLAGALYEQYF. The CDR3 bases are TGCAGTGCTAGAGGGCTACTAGCGGGAGCGTTATACGAGCAGTACTTC.

The chain couples TRBV20-1 to TRBJ1-2; TRBD1 aligns across 7 bases. This CDR3 has 12 residues. Germline lookup yields CDR1 DFQATT and CDR2 SNEGSKA (reference sequence). With 0 bases clipped from V and 7 bases from J, the junction kept 2 bases outside the gene matches. The CDR3 bases are TGCAGTGCTAGAGAAGGGGGCGGTGGCTACACCTTC. It is translated as CSAREGGGGYTF.

The genes are TRBV21-1 and TRBJ2-7; whether TRBD1, the table's D call, matches the DNA was not checked. TRBV21-1 is deemed a pseudogene. This CDR3 contains 15 residues. The CDR3, as DNA: TGTGCCAGCAAAGGCTCAGGGGTTAACCTCTACGAGCAGTACTTC. Translated: CASKGSGVNLYEQYF.

On this clonotype itself: A read error may account for a junction end that differs from germline. This chain's CDR3 is CVSCRHSGGSYEQYF. As DNA, the CDR3 is TGTGTCAGCTGCCGGCACTCGGGCGGGAGTTACGAGCAGTACTTC. The chain carries TRBV16 and TRBJ2-7; 7 bases agree with TRBD2. Germline V gene lookup returns CDR1 KGHSY and CDR2 FQNENV. The CDR3 covers 15 residues.

A remark on this clonotype: Compared with germline, one end of the junction differs, possibly owing to a read error. The genes are TRBV29-1 and TRBJ2-5; D is possibly TRBD2 (5 bases). Germline V gene lookup returns CDR1 SQVTM and CDR2 ANQGSEA. There are 13 residues in the CDR3. CDR3 protein: CSDGLSNQETQYF. Here the CDR3 DNA reads TGCAGTGACGGACTTTCCAACCAGGAGACCCAGTACTTC.

The chain combines TRBV24-1 with TRBJ2-1, with 8 bases lining up with TRBD1. Germline values: CDR1 KGHDR, CDR2 SFDVKD. Trimming took 9 bases from V and 8 from J; bases not matched to a gene: 17. The CDR3 is 16 amino acids. CDR3 sequence reads: CATGGFQRTGSDEQFF. DNA for the CDR3: TGTGCCACCGGTGGTTTTCAACGGACAGGGAGCGATGAGCAGTTCTTC.